The 26 T cell receptor beta chains below all came from one sample that was sequenced in a study of T cells after yellow fever vaccination (dated by TCRdb to between 2017 and 2020). In light of the paper, this sample's treatment or condition label describes: live attenuated yellow fever vaccine strain. Receptors were amplified or captured by 5' RACE. TCRdb records Illumina NovaSeq 6000 as the sequencer. The public reads were reprocessed in TCRdb via fastp at Q25 and MiXCR, keeping in-frame beta chains. Here each entry gathers all rows of one CDR3 protein and keeps the most common genes and DNA. The sample table holds 250,000 to 400,000 distinct CDR3 sequences, of which roughly 4.3% were seen once. The ten most abundant clones make up less than 20% of the sample. The sample here was PBMCs, taken 15 days after the yellow fever booster vaccination. These receptors came from a man between 18 and 35 years old who received the YFV17D yellow fever vaccine.

The rearrangement links TRBV7-6 to TRBJ2-1; D is undetermined. The germline V gene encodes CDR1 SGHVS and CDR2 FNYEAQ. Trimming removed 1 base from V and 6 bases from J, with 13 bases in between. The CDR3 length is 15 residues. The CDR3 DNA reads TGTGCCAGCAGCTTAGGTGACACCGCCTGCAATGAGCAGTTCTTC. Protein: CASSLGDTACNEQFF.

J is TRBJ2-7 and V is TRBV6-5; 9 bases map to TRBD1. Germline loops: CDR1 MNHEY, CDR2 SVGAGI. V lost 7 bases to trimming and J lost 4 bases; unmatched junction nucleotides: 8. The CDR3 is 14 amino acids. CDR3 DNA: TGTGCCAGCACCGTACCGGGACAGGGATACGAGCAGTACTTC. It specifies CASTVPGQGYEQYF.

This clonotype has only a few counts. This chain connects TRBV6-6 to TRBJ1-5; D ambiguous. Trimming stripped 6 bases from V and 10 bases from J, with 10 bases between. Germline CDR1 and CDR2: MNHNY and SVGAGI (reference sequence). The CDR3 consists of 11 residues. CDR3 region: CASRPRRPQHF. CDR3 nucleotides: TGTGCCAGCAGGCCCCGGAGACCCCAGCATTTT.

The chain uses TRBV5-1 and TRBJ2-1, with D perhaps matching TRBD2 (5 bases). The germline V gene encodes CDR1 SGHRS and CDR2 YFSETQ. Trimming pared 4 bases from V and 6 bases from J, leaving 8 bases between. The CDR3 is 12 residues long. This chain's CDR3 is CASSTAGNEQFF. CDR3 nucleotides: TGCGCCAGCAGCACGGCGGGCAATGAGCAGTTCTTC.

This clonotype was detected many times. This chain uses TRBV6-1 with TRBJ2-7; perhaps D is TRBD1 or TRBD2 (5 bases each). In germline, CDR1 is MNHNS, CDR2 SASEGT. This CDR3 has 14 amino acids. V shed 5 bases and J shed 2 bases, with 13 bases lying between them. CDR3 in amino acids: CASSPREGPYEQYF. CDR3 nucleotide sequence: TGTGCCAGCAGTCCCCGCGAGGGGCCCTACGAGCAGTACTTC.

The sample holds many counts of this clonotype. This chain joins TRBV28 and TRBJ2-3; no reliable D call. Between the trimmed V and J ends, which lost 1 base and 3 bases, there was a span of 8 bases. This CDR3 region has 14 residues. Germline CDR1 is MDHEN and CDR2 is SYDVKM. CDR3 sequence reads: CASSLSGPTDTQYF. The CDR3 DNA sequence: TGTGCCAGCAGTTTATCCGGACCAACAGATACGCAGTATTTT.

The table lists this clonotype with a few counts. This sequence joins TRBV7-2 and TRBJ2-6; D is unresolved. The CDR3 has 15 residues. Trimming stripped 5 bases from V and 4 bases from J, with 12 bases between. Germline V gene sequence: CDR1 SGHTA, CDR2 FQGNSA. The CDR3 sequence is CASSLDGSGANVLTF. The CDR3 nucleotides read TGTGCCAGCAGCCTAGACGGGTCAGGGGCCAACGTCCTGACTTTC.

The rearrangement links TRBV5-1 to TRBJ2-7; D might be TRBD2 (6 bases). Germline lookup yields CDR1 SGHRS and CDR2 YFSETQ. Trimming pared 2 bases from V and 4 bases from J, leaving 10 bases between. The CDR3 spans 13 residues. The DNA for the CDR3 is TGCGCCAGCAGCTTCACCGCGGGGTACGAGCAGTACTTC. It encodes CASSFTAGYEQYF.

This clonotype occurred many times. The chain uses TRBV12-3 or TRBV12-4 and TRBJ2-1, with D uncertain. The V end was cut by 9 bases, the J end by 4 bases, with 10 bases between. The length of the CDR3 is 12 residues. The CDR3 is CASHGAYNEQFF. The CDR3 DNA is TGTGCCAGTCACGGTGCGTACAATGAGCAGTTCTTC.

This clonotype showed up many times. The rearrangement links TRBV6-2 or TRBV6-3 to TRBJ2-7; TRBD2 might be the D (6 bases). From germline, CDR1 is MNHEY and CDR2 SVGEGT. The V and J ends lost 0 bases and 5 bases respectively, with 20 bases between them. There are 17 residues in the CDR3. CDR3 loop: CASSYSPQVGGYHEQYF. CDR3 nucleotide sequence: TGTGCCAGCAGTTACTCCCCTCAGGTAGGAGGGTACCACGAGCAGTACTTC.

This clonotype was seen only a few times. The chain links TRBV21-1 to TRBJ2-7; the D call TRBD1 from the table was never checked on the DNA. TRBV21-1 is a pseudogene segment. CDR3 size: 15 residues. CDR3 bases: TGTGCCAGCCCAAACAGGGATTCCCCCTCCTACGAGCAGTACGTC. This sequence encodes CASPNRDSPSYEQYV.

The chain couples TRBV5-4 to TRBJ2-3; possibly TRBD2 for D (6 bases). CDR3 size: 16 residues. Deletions cut 0 bases from V and 8 bases from J, with 19 bases between. Germline V gene sequence: CDR1 SGHNT, CDR2 YYREEE (reference sequence). CDR3 sequence: CASSLEGRGPSGTQYF. The CDR3 DNA follows: TGTGCCAGCAGCTTGGAGGGGCGGGGCCCTTCTGGTACGCAGTATTTT.

This clonotype occurred a few times. This chain uses TRBV7-8 with TRBJ2-2, with 8 bases matching TRBD2. The CDR3 contains 16 residues. Germline V gene data show CDR1 as SGHVS and CDR2 as FQNEAQ. Trimming removed 0 bases from V and 7 bases from J; junction bases left unmatched: 7. CDR3 bases: TGTGCCAGCAGCTTAGCGAGAATAGCGGGGAGCGGGGAGCTGTTTTTT. Its protein product is CASSLARIAGSGELFF.

This clonotype came up a few times. This chain uses TRBV20-1 with TRBJ1-6; the match to TRBD1 covers 10 bases. The ends lost 7 bases at V and 7 bases at J; junction bases unmatched: 16. Germline CDR1 reads DFQATT; CDR2 reads SNEGSKA (reference sequence). This CDR3 comprises 17 residues. CDR3 sequence (DNA): TGCAGTGTCAAAACTACCGGGACAGGGGTACCCAATTCACCCCTCCACTTT. Translated: CSVKTTGTGVPNSPLHF.

The table lists this clonotype with a few counts. The V and J genes are TRBV20-1 and TRBJ2-7; tentative D call: TRBD1 (6 bases). Germline V lookup: CDR1 DFQATT, CDR2 SNEGSKA (reference sequence). The CDR3 has 15 residues. V was trimmed by 3 bases and J by 4 bases, leaving 19 bases between them. The CDR3, as DNA: TGCAGTGCTAGGCATCCGGGACAAGTGACTTACGAGCAGTACTTC. Protein: CSARHPGQVTYEQYF.

A few counts support this clonotype. The chain has TRBV9 and TRBJ2-3, with a weak D call TRBD2 (6 bases). The germline CDR1 and CDR2 sequences are SGDLS and YYNGEE. The CDR3 is 16 residues long. Trimming cost V 4 bases and J 0 bases, with 15 bases left between them. Here the CDR3 DNA reads TGTGCCAGCAGCCCTGGGACTTCGCCTAGCACAGATACGCAGTATTTT. Its protein is CASSPGTSPSTDTQYF.

The sample holds a few counts of this clonotype. The chain joins TRBV5-1 to TRBJ2-1; 10 bases line up with TRBD2. Germline V gives CDR1 SGHRS, CDR2 YFSETQ. V lost 8 bases and J lost 4; bases outside the gene matches: 6. This CDR3 comprises 14 residues. The CDR3 coding sequence is TGCGCCAGTGGAGCGGGGGGGCGATACAATGAGCAGTTCTTC. This codes for CASGAGGRYNEQFF.

At least ten counts were recorded for this clonotype. V gene TRBV20-1 combines with J gene TRBJ2-7, with 7 bases lining up with TRBD2. CDR1 and CDR2 (germline): DFQATT, SNEGSKA (reference sequence). CDR3 length: 11 residues. With 4 bases clipped from V and 5 bases from J, the junction kept 2 bases outside the gene matches. CDR3 sequence: CSAKGGNEQYV. The CDR3 DNA reads as TGCAGTGCTAAGGGAGGGAACGAGCAGTACGTC.

At least ten counts were recorded for this clonotype. CDR3 bases: TGCGCCAGCAGCTTGGCCGTTGGGAATGAGCAGTTCTTC. It translates to CASSLAVGNEQFF. The chain uses TRBV5-1 and TRBJ2-1; D uncertain. The V gene lost 0 bases and the J gene lost 7 bases, with 8 bases spanning the gap. This CDR3 is built from 13 residues. Germline loops: CDR1 SGHRS, CDR2 YFSETQ.

In this sample, this clonotype turned up many times. V is TRBV7-3 and J is TRBJ2-7, with D perhaps TRBD1 (6 bases). Trimming removed 3 bases from V and 5 bases from J, with 14 bases in between. The CDR3 has 14 residues. The germline CDR1 and CDR2 sequences are SGHTA and FQGTGA. The CDR3, as DNA: TGTGCCAGCAGCTTGGCCAGGGGCATCCACGAGCAGTACTTC. Translation gives CASSLARGIHEQYF.

This clonotype was counted at least ten times. The V and J genes are TRBV4-1 and TRBJ1-1; unclear D gene. V was pared by 0 bases and J by 3 bases, with 5 bases between. Looked up from germline, CDR1 is MGHRA and CDR2 is YSYEKL. The CDR3 is made up of 13 amino acids. This chain's CDR3 is CASSQDLDTEAFF. In DNA, the CDR3 is TGCGCCAGCAGCCAAGACCTTGACACTGAAGCTTTCTTT.

This clonotype was seen repeatedly, ten times or more. The V and J genes are TRBV7-8 and TRBJ2-3; no reliable D call. Between the trimmed V and J ends, which lost 2 bases and 2 bases, there was a span of 11 bases. Germline values: CDR1 SGHVS, CDR2 FQNEAQ. The CDR3 length is 15 residues. The CDR3 DNA reads TGTGCCAGCAGCTTAAAACGGGTTCTCACAGATACGCAGTATTTT. Protein: CASSLKRVLTDTQYF.

The chain uses TRBV29-1 and TRBJ2-5; D may be TRBD1 (5 bases). Between the trimmed V and J ends, which lost 4 bases and 7 bases, there was a span of 19 bases. Germline loops: CDR1 SQVTM, CDR2 ANQGSEA. CDR3 length equals 14 residues. The CDR3 protein is CSVVSPGIGGTQYF. CDR3 DNA: TGCAGCGTTGTATCGCCAGGGATTGGCGGGACCCAGTACTTC.

The rearrangement links TRBV10-1 to TRBJ2-7; D is ambiguous. Between the trimmed V and J ends, which lost 6 bases and 1 base, there was a span of 7 bases. The CDR3 loop spans 12 amino acids. The V gene's germline CDR1 is WNHNN and CDR2 SYGVQD (reference sequence). The CDR3 region has the DNA TGCGCCAGCAGAGGCAGATCCTACGAGCAGTACTTC. Translation gives CASRGRSYEQYF.

This clonotype was seen ten or more times. This chain links TRBV7-2 with TRBJ1-1; D perhaps matches TRBD1 (5 bases). Trimming cost V 5 bases and J 4 bases, with 14 bases left between them. This CDR3 is built from 14 residues. Per the germline V gene, CDR1 is SGHTA and CDR2 is FQGNSA. CDR3 region: CASSRAQGGTEAFF. CDR3 bases: TGTGCCAGCAGCCGAGCCCAGGGCGGCACTGAAGCTTTCTTT.

The rearrangement uses TRBV7-2 and TRBJ2-7; TRBD1 aligns across 7 bases. Per germline, CDR1 SGHTA and CDR2 FQGNSA. The CDR3 sequence is 14 residues long. Unmatched junction bases numbered 5, after V lost 5 bases and J lost 1 base. The CDR3 DNA is TGTGCCAGCAGCATCCCGGGACAGTCCTACGAGCAGTACTTC. Protein sequence: CASSIPGQSYEQYF.